This paragraph covers one T cell receptor (beta chain) sequence. V gave up 2 bases and J gave up 7 bases; unmatched junction bases: 6. The CDR3 sequence is 15 residues long. Germline CDR1 LGHDT, CDR2 YNNKEL (reference sequence). This sample stems from a study of blood T cell repertoires in COVID-19. Across the study: Some COVID-19 samples were acute and others convalescent; all came from the United States, Italy and Spain. Sample material is recorded as cDNA or gDNA derived from T cells, B-cell-depleted T cells, or PBMCs.

Methods used by the authors: For nucleated cells, counts were estimated from reference gene primer amplification. Libraries were prepared by immunoSEQ multiplex PCR; TCRdb keeps only in-frame clonotypes and omits some of them. V, J and clone size reflect that table, while D and trimming were determined from the DNA. The table has some 24,000 clones, around 81% seen once. What was sequenced was peripheral blood. The sequence was collected from a man between 65 and 85 years old with acute or convalescent COVID-19. This chain connects TRBV3-1 (or the pseudogene TRBV3-2) to TRBJ1-4; 8 bases line up with TRBD1. CDR3 residues: CASSQSQGAGEKLFF. CDR3 DNA sequence: TGTGCCAGCAGCCAATCCCAGGGGGCAGGTGAAAAACTGTTTTTT.